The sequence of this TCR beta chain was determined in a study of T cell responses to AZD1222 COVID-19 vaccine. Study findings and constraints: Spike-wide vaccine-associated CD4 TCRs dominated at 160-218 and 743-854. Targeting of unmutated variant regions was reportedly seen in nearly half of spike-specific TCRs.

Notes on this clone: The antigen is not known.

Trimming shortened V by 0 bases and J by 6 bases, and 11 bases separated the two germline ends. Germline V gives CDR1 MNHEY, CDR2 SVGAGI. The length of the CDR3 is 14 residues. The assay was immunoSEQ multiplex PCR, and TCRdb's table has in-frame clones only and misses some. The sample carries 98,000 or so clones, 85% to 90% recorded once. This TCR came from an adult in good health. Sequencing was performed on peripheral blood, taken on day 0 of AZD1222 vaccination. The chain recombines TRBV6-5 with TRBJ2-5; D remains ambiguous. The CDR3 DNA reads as TGTGCCAGCAGTTACTCGTCCGTAGGGAAGACCCAGTACTTC. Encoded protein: CASSYSSVGKTQYF.